This TCR beta chain derives from a study of OX40 agonist ivuxolimab in advanced cancers. Findings and limits, study-wide: Compared with CD4+, CD8+ T cells on average had more expanded clones. Clonal expansion from baseline to week 6 occurred in both CD4+ and CD8+ T cells.

Sampled blood was obtained at baseline, cycle 4 day 1, and cycle 7 day 1. Some clones are missing from TCRdb's copy, which holds only in-frame ones; the method was immunoSEQ multiplex PCR. Of tens of thousands of clones detected, around 90% appear once; the ten largest clones hold approximately 11%. The CDR3 contains 17 residues. Germline V lookup: CDR1 MNHEY, CDR2 SMNVEV (reference sequence). V lost 8 bases and J lost 1; bases outside the gene matches: 15. This clone was counted once. Its antigen is not known. This sample comprised CD4+ or CD8+ T cells sorted from blood, obtained in a trial of the OX40 agonist ivuxolimab. The chain links TRBV27 to TRBJ1-1, with 8 bases aligning to TRBD1. The TCR sequence derives from an adult with an advanced solid tumor such as melanoma, head and neck, liver or kidney cancer. The CDR3 sequence is CASQATGDVWTNTEAFF. DNA of the CDR3: TGTGCCAGCCAGGCGACAGGGGACGTTTGGACGAACACTGAAGCTTTCTTT.